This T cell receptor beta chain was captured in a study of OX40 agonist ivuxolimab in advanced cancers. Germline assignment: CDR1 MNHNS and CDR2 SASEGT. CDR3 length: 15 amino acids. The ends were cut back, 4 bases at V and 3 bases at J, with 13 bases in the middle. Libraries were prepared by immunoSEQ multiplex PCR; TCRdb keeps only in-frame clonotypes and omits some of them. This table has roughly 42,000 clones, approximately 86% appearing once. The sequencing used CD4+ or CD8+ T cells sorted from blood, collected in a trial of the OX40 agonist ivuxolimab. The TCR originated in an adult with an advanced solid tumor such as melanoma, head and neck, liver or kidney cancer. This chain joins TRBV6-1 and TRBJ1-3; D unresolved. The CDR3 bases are TGTGCCAGCAGTGTCGGACCTGCGGGTGGAAACACCATATATTTT. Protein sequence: CASSVGPAGGNTIYF.